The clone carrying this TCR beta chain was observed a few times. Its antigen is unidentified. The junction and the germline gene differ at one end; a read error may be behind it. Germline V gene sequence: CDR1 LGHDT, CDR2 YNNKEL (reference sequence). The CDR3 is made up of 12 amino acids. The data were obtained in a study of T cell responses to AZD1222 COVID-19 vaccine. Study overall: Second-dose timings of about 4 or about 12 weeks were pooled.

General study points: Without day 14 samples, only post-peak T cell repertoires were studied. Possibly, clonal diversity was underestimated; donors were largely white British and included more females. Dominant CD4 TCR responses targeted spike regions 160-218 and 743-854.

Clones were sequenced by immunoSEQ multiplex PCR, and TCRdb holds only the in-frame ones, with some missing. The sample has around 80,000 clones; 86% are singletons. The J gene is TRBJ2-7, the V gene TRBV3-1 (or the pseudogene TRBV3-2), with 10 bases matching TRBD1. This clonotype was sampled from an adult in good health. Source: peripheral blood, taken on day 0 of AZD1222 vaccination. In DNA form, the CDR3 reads TGTGCCAGCAGCCAGCCGGGGACAGGGGCGTGCTTC. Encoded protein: CASSQPGTGACF.